These 15 T cell receptor beta chains were sequenced from one sample in a study of cytomegalovirus exposure and HLA in healthy donors. With 60 Vbeta and 13 Jbeta primers, the PCR was carried out. Measured with immunoSEQ multiplex PCR; TCRdb has only the in-frame clones, and not every one. The profile covers around 160,000 clones, with roughly 80% appearing a single time and about 6.7% taken by the ten largest. Source material: PBMCs. Source of these receptors: a woman in her thirties or forties in good health and CMV-seropositive.

This clone appeared many times. The V and J genes are TRBV2 and TRBJ2-3; D unclear. The V and J ends lost 2 bases and 3 bases respectively, with 15 bases between them. Germline V gives CDR1 SNHLY, CDR2 FYNNEI. CDR3 size: 16 residues. In DNA form, the CDR3 reads TGTGCCAGCAGTGAACTTGATGCTAGAGCGACAGATACGCAGTATTTT. Its protein product is CASSELDARATDTQYF.

The gene calls are TRBV7-9 and TRBJ2-7; D perhaps matches TRBD2 (6 bases). CDR1 and CDR2 (germline): SEHNR, FQNEAQ (reference sequence). This CDR3 is 13 amino acids long. Deletions cut 2 bases from V and 6 bases from J, with 11 bases between. The CDR3 protein is CASSLIGGGEQYF. CDR3 in DNA: TGTGCCAGCAGCTTAATTGGGGGAGGCGAGCAGTACTTC.

The rearrangement links TRBV18 to TRBJ2-1; D gene ambiguous. Trimming took off 4 bases at V and 5 bases at J, with 12 bases between the two ends. Germline V gene sequence: CDR1 KGHSH, CDR2 LQKENI. The CDR3 has 14 amino acids. CDR3 protein: CASSLQTVNNEQFF. The DNA of the CDR3 is TGTGCCAGCTCACTCCAGACTGTCAACAATGAGCAGTTCTTC. Complete variable domain (other parts from reference TRBV18 and TRBJ2-1): NAGVMQNPRHLVRRRGQEARLRCSPMKGHSHVYWYRQLPEEGLKFMVYLQKENIIDESGMPKERFSAEFPKEGPSILRIQQVVRGDSAAYFCASSLQTVNNEQFFGPGTRLTVL.

This rearrangement joins TRBV5-4 to TRBJ2-1; D possibly corresponds to TRBD2 (6 bases). CDR1 and CDR2 from the germline V gene are SGHNT and YYREEE (reference sequence). Between the trimmed V and J ends, which lost 0 bases and 4 bases, there was a span of 14 bases. The CDR3 runs 16 residues. The CDR3 DNA follows: TGTGCCAGCAGCTTGGAGGGTGGGGACTGGTACAATGAGCAGTTCTTC. This codes for CASSLEGGDWYNEQFF.

The chain is built from TRBV9 and TRBJ2-3; D gene ambiguous. The V gene lost 1 base and the J gene lost 0 bases, with 3 bases spanning the gap. CDR1 is SGDLS, CDR2 YYNGEE, per germline. The CDR3 runs to 13 residues. This chain's CDR3 is CASSVTSTDTQYF. The CDR3 nucleotides read TGTGCCAGCAGCGTAACTAGCACAGATACGCAGTATTTT.

This sequence joins TRBV11-3 and TRBJ1-1, with D perhaps TRBD1 (6 bases). Germline assignment: CDR1 SGHNT and CDR2 YENEEA. Trimming stripped 5 bases from V and 4 bases from J, with 11 bases between. The CDR3 totals 13 residues. CDR3 sequence (DNA): TGTGCCAGCAGCCCATCCAGGGGCACTGAAGCTTTCTTT. It encodes CASSPSRGTEAFF.

This clone was observed at least ten times. V gene TRBV27 combines with J gene TRBJ1-4; maybe TRBD1 (5 bases). This CDR3 contains 14 residues. Germline-derived CDR1 and CDR2 are MNHEY and SMNVEV (reference sequence). V lost 7 bases and J lost 3, with 12 bases in between. The chain's CDR3 is CASMGGRPNEKLFF. CDR3 nucleotide sequence: TGTGCCAGCATGGGGGGGAGACCTAATGAAAAACTGTTTTTT.

The rearrangement joins TRBV5-4 to TRBJ1-1, with no clear D. CDR1 and CDR2 from the germline V gene are SGHNT and YYREEE (reference sequence). The CDR3 is 14 amino acids. V was shortened by 4 bases and J by 8 bases, with 18 bases between the two germline ends. The CDR3 DNA is TGTGCCAGCAGCCCCCACCAGAACGCGGCAGAAGCTTTCTTT. Protein sequence: CASSPHQNAAEAFF.

The chain joins TRBV5-1 to TRBJ2-4; D gene ambiguous. The V end was cut by 4 bases, the J end by 1 base, with 9 bases between. The CDR3 has 14 residues. CDR1 SGHRS and CDR2 YFSETQ come from the germline V gene. The CDR3 here is CASSQTVAKNIQYF. CDR3 coding DNA: TGCGCCAGCAGCCAAACAGTGGCCAAAAACATTCAGTACTTC.

J is TRBJ1-1 and V is TRBV19; maybe TRBD1 (6 bases). The V gene lost 6 bases and the J gene lost 4 bases, with 15 bases spanning the gap. The germline CDR1 and CDR2 sequences are LNHDA and SQIVND (reference sequence). The CDR3 consists of 14 residues. The CDR3 loop reads CASSWGGAGTEAFF. The CDR3 region has the DNA TGTGCCAGTAGCTGGGGGGGGGCTGGCACTGAAGCTTTCTTT.

This chain connects TRBV7-9 to TRBJ2-1, with TRBD1 as a possible D gene (5 bases). Trimming cost V 0 bases and J 7 bases, with 13 bases left between them. The CDR3 consists of 15 residues. Germline V gene lookup returns CDR1 SEHNR and CDR2 FQNEAQ (reference sequence). The CDR3 is CASSLARGAWNEQFF. The CDR3 nucleotides read TGTGCCAGCAGCTTAGCTAGGGGTGCTTGGAATGAGCAGTTCTTC.

This clone was counted a few times. Here the CDR3 reads CASSSRGGETQYF. The CDR3 DNA reads as TGTGCCAGCAGCTCGCGGGGGGGAGAGACCCAGTACTTC. V is TRBV13 and J is TRBJ2-5, with 9 bases matching TRBD2. The CDR3 contains 13 residues. Losses at the gene ends were 4 bases for V and 4 bases for J; bases not matched to a gene: 1. The V gene's germline CDR1 is PRHDT and CDR2 FYEKMQ (reference sequence). Full variable domain (rest looked up from reference TRBV13 and TRBJ2-5): AAGVIQSPRHLIKEKRETATLKCYPIPRHDTVYWYQQGPGQDPQFLISFYEKMQSDKGSIPDRFSAQQFSDYHSELNMSSLELGDSALYFCASSSRGGETQYFGPGTRLLVL.

This clone was picked up a small number of times. This chain joins TRBV10-2 and TRBJ2-2, with 8 bases that match TRBD1. V shed 6 bases and J 5 bases; nucleotides not matched to a gene: 5. Per germline, CDR1 WSHSY and CDR2 SAAADI. The CDR3 runs to 14 residues. The CDR3 is CASRTGVKTGELFF. The CDR3 DNA is TGCGCCAGCAGGACAGGGGTGAAAACCGGGGAGCTGTTTTTT.

The chain has TRBV7-9 and TRBJ2-5, with TRBD2 as a possible D gene (6 bases). Trimming left V 5 bases short and J 5 bases short, with 18 bases between. The CDR3 sequence is 15 residues long. Germline CDR1 reads SEHNR; CDR2 reads FQNEAQ (reference sequence). The CDR3, as DNA: TGTGCCAGCAGCGGGGGGTACGGGACTGGGGAGACCCAGTACTTC. It translates to CASSGGYGTGETQYF.

This rearrangement joins TRBV29-1 to TRBJ1-1; maybe TRBD1 (6 bases). Germline CDR1 SQVTM, CDR2 ANQGSEA. The CDR3 totals 13 residues. Trimming pared 7 bases from V and 1 base from J, leaving 13 bases between. The DNA for the CDR3 is TGCAGCGCTCAGGGGCAGGGGAACACTGAAGCTTTCTTT. Its translation is CSAQGQGNTEAFF.